One and the same sample provided the 9 T cell receptor beta chains below, sequenced in a study of Tregs in tolerant kidney transplant recipients (dated by TCRdb to between 2017 and 2020). Library preparation used the immunoSEQ multiplex PCR assay. Entries here come from immuneACCESS through TCRdb and include only in-frame sequences with V and J called. Some clones fail to appear in such tables; in the studies checked, an unresolved V gene covers under half of the shortfall, and the cause of the remainder is unknown. The sample data list about 240,000 clones, and 84% of these were observed just once. The top ten constitute under 0.65% of the sample. The sequencing input was CD4+ T cells from blood. The receptors stem from a human donor in good health.

V usage is TRBV5-1 and J usage is TRBJ2-2; D possibly corresponds to TRBD1 (6 bases). This CDR3 has 14 residues. Germline loops: CDR1 SGHRS, CDR2 YFSETQ. The V end was cut by 0 bases, the J end by 7 bases, with 10 bases between. CDR3: CASSLGQVDGELFF. For the CDR3, the DNA is TGCGCCAGCAGCTTGGGACAGGTGGACGGGGAGCTGTTTTTT.

This chain joins TRBV5-1 and TRBJ2-2; D is uncertain. CDR1 and CDR2 from the germline V gene are SGHRS and YFSETQ. The CDR3 spans 15 residues. Deletions cut 3 bases from V and 1 base from J, with 10 bases between. CDR3 nucleotide sequence: TGCGCCAGCAGCTCAGGTGACATGAACACCGGGGAGCTGTTTTTT. The encoded protein is CASSSGDMNTGELFF. Complete variable domain (other parts from reference TRBV5-1 and TRBJ2-2): KAGVTQTPRYLIKTRGQQVTLSCSPISGHRSVSWYQQTPGQGLQFLFEYFSETQRNKGNFPGRFSGRQFSNSRSEMNVSTLELGDSALYLCASSSGDMNTGELFFGEGSRLTVL.

This clone was picked up one time. The chain couples TRBV5-1 to TRBJ2-1; 9 bases agree with TRBD2. CDR3 length equals 17 residues. Germline CDR1 reads SGHRS; CDR2 reads YFSETQ. Trimming cost V 4 bases and J 5 bases; bases outside gene matches: 13. The CDR3 region is CASSKDPAGGGDNEQFF. In nucleotides, the CDR3 is TGCGCCAGCAGCAAGGACCCGGCGGGAGGGGGGGACAATGAGCAGTTCTTC.

The chain uses TRBV5-1 and TRBJ2-3, with unresolved D. The CDR3 spans 14 residues. Germline V CDR1 and CDR2: SGHRS, YFSETQ. Trimming pared 2 bases from V and 3 bases from J, leaving 10 bases between. CDR3 amino acids: CASSFRVSTDTQYF. Here the CDR3 DNA reads TGCGCCAGCAGCTTTAGAGTGAGTACAGATACGCAGTATTTT.

The chain links TRBV18 to TRBJ2-7; 12 nucleotides match TRBD2. Germline V CDR1 and CDR2: KGHSH, LQKENI. The CDR3 is 16 residues long. J gave up 1 base and V 0 bases, and 1 base lay outside the gene matches. CDR3 sequence reads: CASSPPGTSGSYEQYF. The CDR3 DNA reads as TGTGCCAGCTCACCACCCGGGACTAGCGGGTCCTACGAGCAGTACTTC.

This chain links TRBV4-1 with TRBJ2-2; possibly TRBD1 for D (6 bases). The CDR3 contains 16 residues. The germline V and J ends were trimmed by 4 bases and 3 bases, with 15 bases remaining between them. The germline CDR1 and CDR2 sequences are MGHRA and YSYEKL. The CDR3 sequence is CASSPVRTVDTGELFF. DNA of the CDR3: TGCGCCAGCAGCCCCGTAAGGACAGTTGACACCGGGGAGCTGTTTTTT.

The rearrangement links TRBV7-8 to TRBJ1-1, with D perhaps matching TRBD1 (5 bases). Germline CDR1 SGHVS, CDR2 FQNEAQ. Trimming removed 2 bases at V and 0 bases at J, with 16 bases between. The CDR3 consists of 17 residues. The CDR3 region is CASSLKAGLGVNTEAFF. The DNA of the CDR3 is TGTGCCAGCAGCTTAAAGGCAGGGCTCGGAGTGAACACTGAAGCTTTCTTT.

This chain uses TRBV7-8 with TRBJ1-2, with 7 positions matching TRBD1. The CDR3 covers 15 residues. The V segment lost 5 bases and the J segment 0 bases; nucleotides outside the gene matches: 6. Germline V CDR1 and CDR2: SGHVS, FQNEAQ. CDR3 in amino acids: CASSPRQGTNYGYTF. CDR3 nucleotides: TGTGCCAGCAGCCCGAGACAGGGAACTAACTATGGCTACACCTTC. Full variable domain (remainder filled in from reference TRBV7-8 and TRBJ1-2): GAGVSQSPRYKVAKRGQDVALRCDPISGHVSLFWYQQALGQGPEFLTYFQNEAQLDKSGLPSDRFFAERPEGSVSTLKIQRTQQEDSAVYLCASSPRQGTNYGYTFGSGTRLTVV.

The gene calls are TRBV5-1 and TRBJ2-5; TRBD2 matches at 8 bases. Germline values: CDR1 SGHRS, CDR2 YFSETQ. The CDR3 is 15 amino acids. V trimming: 0 bases; J trimming: 5 bases; junction bases outside the gene matches: 6. The CDR3 protein is CASSLARGAGETQYF. CDR3 DNA: TGCGCCAGCAGCTTGGCGCGGGGGGCGGGGGAGACCCAGTACTTC.